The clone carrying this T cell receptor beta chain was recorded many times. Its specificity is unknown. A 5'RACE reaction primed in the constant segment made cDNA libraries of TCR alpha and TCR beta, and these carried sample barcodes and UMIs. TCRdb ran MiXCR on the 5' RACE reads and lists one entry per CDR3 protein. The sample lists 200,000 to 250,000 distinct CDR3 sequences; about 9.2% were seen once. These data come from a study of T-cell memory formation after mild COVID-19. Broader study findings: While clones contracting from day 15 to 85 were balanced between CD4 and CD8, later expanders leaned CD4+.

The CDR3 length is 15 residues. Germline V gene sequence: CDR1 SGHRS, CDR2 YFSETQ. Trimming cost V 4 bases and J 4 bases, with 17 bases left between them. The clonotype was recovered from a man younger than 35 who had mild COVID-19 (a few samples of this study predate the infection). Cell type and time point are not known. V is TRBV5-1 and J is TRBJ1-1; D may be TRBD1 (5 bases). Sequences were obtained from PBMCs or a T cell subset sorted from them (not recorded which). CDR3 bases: TGCGCCAGCAGCGAGACGCCAGGGTTACGCACTGAAGCTTTCTTT. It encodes CASSETPGLRTEAFF.